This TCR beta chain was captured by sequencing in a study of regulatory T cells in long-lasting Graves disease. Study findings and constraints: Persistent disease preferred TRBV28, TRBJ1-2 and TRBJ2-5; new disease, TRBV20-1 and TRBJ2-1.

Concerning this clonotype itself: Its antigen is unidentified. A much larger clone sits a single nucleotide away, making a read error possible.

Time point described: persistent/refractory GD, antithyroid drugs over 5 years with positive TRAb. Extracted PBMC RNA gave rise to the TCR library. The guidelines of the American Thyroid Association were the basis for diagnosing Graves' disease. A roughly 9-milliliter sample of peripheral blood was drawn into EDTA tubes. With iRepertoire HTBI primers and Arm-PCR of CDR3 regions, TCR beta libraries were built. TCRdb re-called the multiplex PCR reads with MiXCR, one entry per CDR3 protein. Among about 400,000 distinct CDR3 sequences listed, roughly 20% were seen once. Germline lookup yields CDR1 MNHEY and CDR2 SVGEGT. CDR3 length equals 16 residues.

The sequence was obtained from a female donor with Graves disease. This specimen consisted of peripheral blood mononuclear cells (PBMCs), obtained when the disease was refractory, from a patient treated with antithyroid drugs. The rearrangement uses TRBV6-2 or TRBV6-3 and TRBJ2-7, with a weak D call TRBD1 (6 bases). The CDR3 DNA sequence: TGTGCCAACAGTCACGGACAGCCACCGAAGACCTACGAGCAGTACTTC. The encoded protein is CANSHGQPPKTYEQYF.